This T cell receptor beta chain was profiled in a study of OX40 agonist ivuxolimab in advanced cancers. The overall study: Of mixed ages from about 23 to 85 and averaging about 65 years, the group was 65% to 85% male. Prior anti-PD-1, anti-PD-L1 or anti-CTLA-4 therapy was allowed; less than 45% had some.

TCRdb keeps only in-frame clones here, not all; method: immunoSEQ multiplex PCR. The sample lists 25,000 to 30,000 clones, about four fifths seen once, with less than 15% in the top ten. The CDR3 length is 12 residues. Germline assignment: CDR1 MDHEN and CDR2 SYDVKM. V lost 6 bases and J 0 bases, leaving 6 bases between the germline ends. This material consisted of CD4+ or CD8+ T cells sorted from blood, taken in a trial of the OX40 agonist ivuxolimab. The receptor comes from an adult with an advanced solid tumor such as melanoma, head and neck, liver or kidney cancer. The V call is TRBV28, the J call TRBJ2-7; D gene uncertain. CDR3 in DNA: TGTGCCAGCAGCCCGGACTCCTACGAGCAGTACTTC. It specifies CASSPDSYEQYF.